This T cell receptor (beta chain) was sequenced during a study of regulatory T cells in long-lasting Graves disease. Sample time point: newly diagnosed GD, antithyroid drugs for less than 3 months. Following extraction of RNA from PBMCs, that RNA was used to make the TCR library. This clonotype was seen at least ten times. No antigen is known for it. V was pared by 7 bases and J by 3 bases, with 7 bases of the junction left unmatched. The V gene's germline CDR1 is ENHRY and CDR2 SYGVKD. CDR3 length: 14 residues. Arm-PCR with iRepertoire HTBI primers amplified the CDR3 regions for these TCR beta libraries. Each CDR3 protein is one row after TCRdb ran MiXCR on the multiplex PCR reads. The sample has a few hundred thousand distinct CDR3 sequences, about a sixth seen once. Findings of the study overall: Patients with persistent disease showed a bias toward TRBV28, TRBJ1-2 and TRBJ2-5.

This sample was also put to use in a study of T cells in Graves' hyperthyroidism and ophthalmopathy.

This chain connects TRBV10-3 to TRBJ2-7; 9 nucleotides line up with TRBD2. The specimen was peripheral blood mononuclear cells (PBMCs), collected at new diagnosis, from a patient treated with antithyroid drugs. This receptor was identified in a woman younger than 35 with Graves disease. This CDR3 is CAIKSSGEYYEQYF. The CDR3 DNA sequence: TGTGCCATCAAATCTAGCGGGGAATACTACGAGCAGTACTTC.